The 30 T cell receptor beta chains presented below share a single source sample, sequenced in a study of T-cell memory formation after mild COVID-19. TCRdb redid the calling of the 5' RACE reads with MiXCR, one entry per CDR3 protein. The data show under 700,000 distinct CDR3 sequences, approximately 20% seen once. Input material: PBMCs or a T cell subset sorted from them (not recorded which). Receptors originate from an adult woman who had mild COVID-19 (a few samples of this study predate the infection). Cell type and time point are not known.

This clonotype was detected only a few times. This chain connects TRBV7-9 to TRBJ1-2; weak D call: TRBD1 (6 bases). V gave up 1 base and J gave up 2 bases, with 11 bases separating them. The CDR3 consists of 15 residues. Germline V gene sequence: CDR1 SEHNR, CDR2 FQNEAQ (reference sequence). Here the CDR3 reads CASSLVLGANYGYTF. CDR3 DNA sequence: TGTGCCAGCAGCTTAGTACTGGGGGCCAACTATGGCTACACCTTC.

This clonotype was picked up a small number of times. The V call is TRBV12-3 or TRBV12-4, the J call TRBJ1-2; no definite D call. The CDR3 loop spans 11 amino acids. V lost 5 bases, J lost 5 bases, and 6 bases lay in between. This CDR3 is CASSGRYGYTF. In DNA, the CDR3 is TGTGCCAGCAGTGGACGGTATGGCTACACCTTC.

The chain recombines TRBV7-9 with TRBJ2-3, with D perhaps TRBD1 or TRBD2 (5 bases each). CDR3 length: 17 residues. CDR1 is SEHNR, CDR2 FQNEAQ, per germline (reference sequence). The V gene lost 2 bases and the J gene lost 2 bases, with 17 bases spanning the gap. CDR3 amino acids: CASSLKMYGAYTDTQYF. The CDR3 DNA sequence: TGTGCCAGCAGCTTAAAGATGTACGGGGCCTACACAGATACGCAGTATTTT. Drawing the rest from reference TRBV7-9 and TRBJ2-3, the complete variable domain is DTGVSQNPRHKITKRGQNVTFRCDPISEHNRLYWYRQTLGQGPEFLTYFQNEAQLEKSRLLSDRFSAERPKGSFSTLEIQRTEQGDSAMYLCASSLKMYGAYTDTQYFGPGTRLTVL.

In its sample, this clonotype was seen a few times. This sequence joins TRBV5-4 and TRBJ2-1; D ambiguous. The CDR3 length is 15 residues. Germline V gene lookup returns CDR1 SGHNT and CDR2 YYREEE (reference sequence). V was clipped by 5 bases and J by 8 bases, with 20 bases between them. The CDR3 nucleotides are TGTGCCAGCAGAATAATGACCGAGCTGGACGATGAGCAGTTCTTC. This codes for CASRIMTELDDEQFF.

The sample holds a few counts of this clonotype. This sequence joins TRBV7-2 and TRBJ1-2, with 8 bases lining up with TRBD1. The CDR3 is made up of 14 amino acids. Germline V gene sequence: CDR1 SGHTA, CDR2 FQGNSA. Germline trimming cut 5 bases from V and 6 bases from J; bases unmatched to any gene: 8. The CDR3 spells CASSENRGVDGYTF. CDR3 bases: TGTGCCAGCAGCGAGAACAGGGGGGTAGATGGCTACACCTTC. Looking up the rest from reference TRBV7-2 and TRBJ1-2 gives the full variable domain: GAGVSQSPSNKVTEKGKDVELRCDPISGHTALYWYRQSLGQGLEFLIYFQGNSAPDKSGLPSDRFSAERTGGSVSTLTIQRTQQEDSAVYLCASSENRGVDGYTFGSGTRLTVV.

In its sample, this clonotype was seen a few times. The genes are TRBV11-2 and TRBJ2-1, with TRBD2 identical over 12 bases. CDR1 is SGHAT and CDR2 is FQNNGV in the germline V gene. With 7 bases clipped from V and 10 bases from J, the junction kept 20 bases outside the gene matches. This CDR3 is built from 18 residues. The CDR3 sequence is CASTATSGRGPYRGEQFF. The CDR3 DNA is TGTGCCAGCACCGCGACTAGCGGGAGAGGGCCCTATCGGGGAGAGCAGTTCTTC.

V gene TRBV11-3 combines with J gene TRBJ2-1; unclear D gene. Trimming stripped 3 bases from V and 2 bases from J, with 8 bases between. Germline V gene lookup returns CDR1 SGHNT and CDR2 YENEEA. The CDR3 runs to 14 residues. The CDR3 DNA is TGTGCCAGCAGCTTGCTAGTCGCCTACAATGAGCAGTTCTTC. This encodes CASSLLVAYNEQFF.

This clonotype was counted only a few times. The CDR3 spells CASSYSGRLAGGTGELFF. CDR3 in DNA: TGTGCCAGCAGTTACTCCGGCCGACTAGCGGGAGGCACCGGGGAGCTGTTTTTT. The chain employs TRBV6-5 and TRBJ2-2; TRBD2 matches at 13 bases. Germline assignment: CDR1 MNHEY and CDR2 SVGAGI. This CDR3 has 18 residues. With 0 bases clipped from V and 4 bases from J, the junction kept 5 bases outside the gene matches.

This clonotype was counted only a few times. CDR3 sequence (DNA): TGCGCCAGCAGCTTGGTTACTAGCGGGAGAAATGAGCAGTTCTTC. Translating gives CASSLVTSGRNEQFF. J is TRBJ2-1 and V is TRBV5-1; 11 positions agree with TRBD2. CDR1 SGHRS and CDR2 YFSETQ come from the germline V gene. V lost 0 bases and J lost 7; bases outside the gene matches: 3. This CDR3 has 15 amino acids.

The chain carries TRBV12-3 or TRBV12-4 and TRBJ2-7; maybe TRBD2 (5 bases). The CDR3 is 14 amino acids. V gave up 3 bases and J gave up 2 bases, with 11 bases separating them. This CDR3 is CASSLEDRPYEQYF. The CDR3 DNA reads as TGTGCCAGCAGTTTGGAGGACCGACCCTACGAGCAGTACTTC.

This clonotype was found a few times. The V call is TRBV7-9, the J call TRBJ2-7, with TRBD2 matching 14 bases. Germline V gives CDR1 SEHNR, CDR2 FQNEAQ (reference sequence). J was trimmed by 3 bases and V by 5 bases; bases with no gene match: 9. This CDR3 has 17 residues. The chain's CDR3 is CASSPPGLAGELYEQYF. For the CDR3, the DNA is TGTGCCAGCAGCCCGCCGGGACTAGCGGGAGAGCTCTACGAGCAGTACTTC.

This sequence joins TRBV12-3 or TRBV12-4 and TRBJ2-1; TRBD2 agrees at 15 bases. V lost 4 bases to trimming and J lost 4 bases; unmatched junction nucleotides: 5. This CDR3 is built from 17 residues. CDR3 protein: CASSSWTSGRAYNEQFF. In nucleotides, the CDR3 is TGTGCCAGCAGTTCCTGGACTAGCGGGAGGGCATACAATGAGCAGTTCTTC.

This clonotype turned up a few times. This sequence joins TRBV20-1 and TRBJ2-6; possibly TRBD1 or TRBD2 for D (5 bases each). Germline lookup yields CDR1 DFQATT and CDR2 SNEGSKA (reference sequence). Trimming cost V 0 bases and J 0 bases, with 15 bases left between them. There are 18 residues in the CDR3. The CDR3 reads CSARDLLPGTSGANVLTF. CDR3 in DNA: TGCAGTGCTAGAGATTTGTTACCCGGGACCTCTGGGGCCAACGTCCTGACTTTC.

This clonotype was seen more than once but under ten times. The rearrangement links TRBV2 to TRBJ2-3; 12 bases fit TRBD1. The CDR3 contains 15 residues. The J segment lost 7 bases and the V segment lost 6 bases, leaving 8 bases of the junction unmatched. Per the germline V gene, CDR1 is SNHLY and CDR2 is FYNNEI. The CDR3 nucleotides are TGTGCCAGCAGCGATCCGGGACAGGGGGCCCATACGCAGTATTTT. Protein: CASSDPGQGAHTQYF.

V gene TRBV7-9 combines with J gene TRBJ2-7; 9 bases are shared with TRBD1. J lost 7 bases, V lost 5 bases, and 3 bases had no gene match. The CDR3 contains 12 residues. Germline CDR1 reads SEHNR; CDR2 reads FQNEAQ (reference sequence). CDR3 region: CASSIGQGEQYF. CDR3 bases: TGTGCCAGCAGCATAGGACAGGGGGAGCAGTACTTC.

This clonotype has only a few counts. V gene TRBV4-3 combines with J gene TRBJ2-1; 9 positions agree with TRBD1. The junction had 14 bases not matched to a gene; V was cut back by 0 bases and J by 8 bases. CDR1 is LGHNA, CDR2 YSLEER, per germline. The CDR3 contains 18 residues. CDR3 residues: CASSQEVGSGTGNHEQFF. The DNA for the CDR3 is TGCGCCAGCAGCCAAGAAGTGGGATCCGGGACAGGGAATCATGAGCAGTTCTTC.

The rearrangement links TRBV14 to TRBJ2-1; D could derive from TRBD1 or TRBD2 (5 bases each). The V gene's germline CDR1 is SGHDN and CDR2 FVKESK. The CDR3 is made up of 18 amino acids. The V end was cut by 1 base, the J end by 7 bases, with 23 bases between. CDR3 sequence: CASSQALGVGTLRNEQFF. CDR3 nucleotides: TGTGCCAGCAGCCAAGCCCTGGGTGTTGGGACCCTTAGGAATGAGCAGTTCTTC.

This chain joins TRBV12-3 or TRBV12-4 and TRBJ2-7; D is unresolved. Trimming cost V 5 bases and J 0 bases, with 14 bases left between them. CDR3 length: 15 amino acids. CDR3 nucleotides: TGTGCCAGCAGTCCTAGGTCGGGCGACTCCTACGAGCAGTACTTC. Protein sequence: CASSPRSGDSYEQYF.

The CDR3 DNA is TGTGCCAGCAGTTACAGTAGTTTCGGCGAGCAGTTCTTC. Protein sequence: CASSYSSFGEQFF. The rearrangement uses TRBV6-5 and TRBJ2-1; D gene unclear. Germline V gene sequence: CDR1 MNHEY, CDR2 SVGAGI. CDR3 length: 13 amino acids. Trimming stripped 2 bases from V and 10 bases from J, with 12 bases between.

The V gene is TRBV19, the J gene TRBJ2-2; 8 bases line up with TRBD1. CDR3 length equals 14 residues. The germline CDR1 and CDR2 sequences are LNHDA and SQIVND (reference sequence). V shed 6 bases, J shed 6 bases, and the junction held 6 bases outside the gene matches. In DNA, the CDR3 is TGTGCCAGTAGGACAGGGGTCGGGGCCGGGGAGCTGTTTTTT. Its translation is CASRTGVGAGELFF.

This clonotype showed up just a few times. The chain has TRBV20-1 and TRBJ1-2; tentative D call: TRBD1 (5 bases). Germline lookup yields CDR1 DFQATT and CDR2 SNEGSKA (reference sequence). The CDR3 contains 13 residues. Trimming cost V 6 bases and J 5 bases, with 16 bases left between them. CDR3 region: CSAGGLEGYGYTF. The CDR3 DNA is TGCAGTGCAGGAGGCCTTGAGGGGTATGGCTACACCTTC.

The chain has TRBV12-3 or TRBV12-4 and TRBJ2-6; no definite D call. The CDR3 runs to 14 residues. Trimming took off 3 bases at V and 7 bases at J, with 10 bases between the two ends. The CDR3 protein is CASSFLRNANVLTF. DNA for the CDR3: TGTGCCAGCAGTTTTCTTCGGAATGCCAACGTCCTGACTTTC.

This clonotype was recorded a few times. The gene calls are TRBV12-3 or TRBV12-4 and TRBJ1-1, with TRBD1 matching over 9 bases. V lost 5 bases, J lost 9 bases, and 16 bases stayed unmatched. The CDR3 covers 16 residues. CDR3 residues: CASSHNPRQGGKKAFF. Here the CDR3 DNA reads TGTGCCAGCAGTCATAATCCGAGACAGGGGGGCAAAAAAGCTTTCTTT.

Only a few counts were recorded for this clonotype. The rearrangement joins TRBV6-5 to TRBJ1-1; D gene ambiguous. This CDR3 has 16 amino acids. Trimming shortened V by 5 bases and J by 2 bases, and 18 bases separated the two germline ends. Germline CDR1 MNHEY, CDR2 SVGAGI. The CDR3 DNA reads TGTGCCAGCAGTCCCTCCGTCTTACGGGTAAACACTGAAGCTTTCTTT. Its translation: CASSPSVLRVNTEAFF.

The chain combines TRBV7-9 with TRBJ1-1; D ambiguous. The length of the CDR3 is 12 residues. The V and J ends lost 3 bases and 3 bases respectively, with 5 bases between them. Germline V gene lookup returns CDR1 SEHNR and CDR2 FQNEAQ (reference sequence). The CDR3 region is CASSLSHTEAFF. CDR3 sequence (DNA): TGTGCCAGCAGCTTGAGTCACACTGAAGCTTTCTTT.

In its sample, this clonotype was seen a few times. V and J are TRBV29-1 and TRBJ1-2; the match to TRBD1 covers 7 bases. The CDR3 covers 15 residues. The germline V gene encodes CDR1 SQVTM and CDR2 ANQGSEA. After removal of 1 base from V and 2 bases from J, the junction contained 7 bases not matched to a gene. CDR3 bases: TGCAGCGTTGAAGCCTGGGGACAGCCCAACTATGGCTACACCTTC. Amino acid sequence: CSVEAWGQPNYGYTF. Drawing the rest from reference TRBV29-1 and TRBJ1-2, the complete variable domain is SAVISQKPSRDICQRGTSLTIQCQVDSQVTMMFWYRQQPGQSLTLIATANQGSEATYESGFVIDKFPISRPNLTFSTLTVSNMSPEDSSIYLCSVEAWGQPNYGYTFGSGTRLTVV.

This clonotype occurred a few times. The chain is built from TRBV10-3 and TRBJ2-7, with no clear D. Per germline, CDR1 ENHRY and CDR2 SYGVKD. The V and J ends lost 2 bases and 4 bases respectively, with 9 bases between them. This CDR3 is built from 13 residues. CDR3 sequence reads: CAISEPNSYEQYF. DNA for the CDR3: TGTGCCATCAGTGAGCCTAACTCGTACGAGCAGTACTTC.

Note on this clonotype: Compared with germline, one end of the junction differs, possibly owing to a read error. The rearrangement joins TRBV3-1 to TRBJ2-2; the D gene is possibly TRBD2 (5 bases). This CDR3 is 16 amino acids long. Germline V gives CDR1 LGHDT, CDR2 YNNKEL (reference sequence). The DNA for the CDR3 is TGTGCCAGCAGCCAAGATCGGACGGGGAACACCGGGGAGATGTTTTTT. It encodes CASSQDRTGNTGEMFF.

This clonotype has more than one count but fewer than ten. The CDR3 sequence: CASSVALLSSYNEQFF. CDR3 nucleotide sequence: TGTGCCAGCAGCGTAGCTTTACTTAGCTCCTACAATGAGCAGTTCTTC. V usage is TRBV9 and J usage is TRBJ2-1, with D hard to call. This CDR3 comprises 16 residues. The ends were cut back, 0 bases at V and 0 bases at J, with 10 bases in the middle. Germline V lookup: CDR1 SGDLS, CDR2 YYNGEE.

In this sample, this clonotype turned up a few times. This sequence joins TRBV20-1 and TRBJ1-1; D uncertain. Trimming removed 5 bases from V and 2 bases from J, with 12 bases in between. The germline gives CDR1 DFQATT, CDR2 SNEGSKA (reference sequence). This CDR3 comprises 13 residues. DNA of the CDR3: TGCAGTGCTGGTGGAGGAGGTAACACTGAAGCTTTCTTT. Amino acid sequence: CSAGGGGNTEAFF.